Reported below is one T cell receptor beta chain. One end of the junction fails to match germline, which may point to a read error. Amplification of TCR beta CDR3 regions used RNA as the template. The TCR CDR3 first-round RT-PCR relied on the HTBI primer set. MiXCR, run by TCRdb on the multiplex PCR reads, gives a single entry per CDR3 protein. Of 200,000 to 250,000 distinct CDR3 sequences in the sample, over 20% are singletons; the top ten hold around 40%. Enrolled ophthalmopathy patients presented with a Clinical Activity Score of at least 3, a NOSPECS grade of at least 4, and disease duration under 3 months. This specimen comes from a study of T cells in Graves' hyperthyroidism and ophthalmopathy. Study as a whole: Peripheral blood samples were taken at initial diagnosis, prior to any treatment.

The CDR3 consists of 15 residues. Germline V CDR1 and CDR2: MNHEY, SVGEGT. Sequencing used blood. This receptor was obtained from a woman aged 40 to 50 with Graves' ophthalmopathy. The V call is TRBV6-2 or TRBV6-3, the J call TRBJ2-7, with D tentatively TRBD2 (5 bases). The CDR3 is CASSSLEGKYYEQSF. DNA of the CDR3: TGTGCCAGCAGTTCACTAGAGGGCAAATACTACGAGCAGTCCTTC.